A selection of T cell receptor beta chains follows, all from one sample in a study of cytomegalovirus exposure and HLA in healthy donors. Sequencing used immunoSEQ multiplex PCR; TCRdb keeps in-frame clones, though not all of them. The sample holds tens of thousands of clones; roughly nine tenths are singletons and the top ten take roughly 1%. Sequencing input: PBMCs. These receptors originate from a man younger than 35 in good health and CMV-seronegative. The CDR3 runs from the conserved cysteine through the conserved F or W. The order of the fields is J gene, V gene, CDR3 protein.

J: TRBJ2-7
V: TRBV30
CDR3: CAWSHGSGTSVGGYEQYF

J: TRBJ2-7
V: TRBV5-5
CDR3: CASSQQGIGEQYF

J: TRBJ2-7
V: TRBV13
CDR3: CASSPRNRESEQYF

J: TRBJ2-7
V: TRBV11-3
CDR3: CASGSGTGRGAYEQYF

J: TRBJ2-2
V: TRBV11-2
CDR3: CASRPSRGLPLNTGELFF

J: TRBJ2-7
V: TRBV19
CDR3: CASRPLGGNEQYF

J: TRBJ1-4
V: TRBV11-3
CDR3: CASSQIFYGANEKLFF

J: TRBJ2-3
V: TRBV9
CDR3: CASAGYTSTDTQYF

J: TRBJ2-7
V: TRBV5-1
CDR3: CASSLATDTYEQYF

J: TRBJ1-1
V: TRBV2
CDR3: CASNHQTRWPTEAFF

J: TRBJ1-2
V: TRBV4-2
CDR3: CASSQDIGQGRVGFLGYTF

J: TRBJ2-2
V: TRBV7-9
CDR3: CASSPTSGRSGELFF

J: TRBJ2-5
V: TRBV5-1
CDR3: CASSEGETQYF

J: TRBJ2-1
V: TRBV25-1
CDR3: CASSGTSGSKVNEQFF

J: TRBJ2-1
V: TRBV2
CDR3: CARSRASSYNEQFF

J: TRBJ2-3
V: TRBV11-2
CDR3: CASSLADRGSDTQYF

J: TRBJ2-1
V: TRBV14
CDR3: CASSQGQGAYNEQFF

J: TRBJ2-1
V: TRBV18
CDR3: CASSPTGAHEQFF

J: TRBJ2-3
V: TRBV27
CDR3: CASSLGGHDTQYF

J: TRBJ2-2
V: TRBV11-2
CDR3: CASSPGLAGGGGELFF

J: TRBJ2-1
V: TRBV30
CDR3: CASTRLEDYNEQFF

J: TRBJ2-7
V: TRBV5-1
CDR3: CASSPAGTGWSEQYF

J: TRBJ2-3
V: TRBV11-2
CDR3: CASSLMRGLSTDTQYF

J: TRBJ2-7
V: TRBV9
CDR3: CASSRDRDHEQYF

J: TRBJ2-7
V: TRBV18
CDR3: CASSPLSSAESYEQYF

J: TRBJ2-3
V: TRBV10-3
CDR3: CAISDISGRGGDTQYF

J: TRBJ2-1
V: TRBV11-1
CDR3: CASSLAGLAGGNEQFF

J: TRBJ2-3
V: TRBV28
CDR3: CASPPGRGMADTQYF

J: TRBJ2-7
V: TRBV11-2
CDR3: CASSSTGYEQYF

J: TRBJ2-3
V: TRBV20-1
CDR3: CSAPGSDTQYF

J: TRBJ2-2
V: TRBV5-1
CDR3: CASSPTGITGELFF

J: TRBJ2-1
V: TRBV25-1
CDR3: CASSSVSSYNEQFF

J: TRBJ2-2
V: TRBV11-2
CDR3: CASSTGTRLITGELFF

J: TRBJ2-5
V: TRBV20-1
CDR3: CSAGRETQYF

J: TRBJ1-2
V: TRBV11-2
CDR3: CASSLDNSRDRVGWLGGYTF

J: TRBJ2-1
V: TRBV11-3
CDR3: CASSRQTATYNEQFF

J: TRBJ2-5
V: TRBV5-1
CDR3: CASSSGQAEETQYF

J: TRBJ2-1
V: TRBV18
CDR3: CASSPQQGLAGGPNYNEQFF

J: TRBJ2-1
V: TRBV4-3
CDR3: CASSQDRDSYNEQFF

J: TRBJ2-3
V: TRBV27
CDR3: CASSLSTGGDTQYF

J: TRBJ2-5
V: TRBV2
CDR3: CASSGDSQETQYF

J: TRBJ2-7
V: TRBV12-5
CDR3: CASGLGGRYEQYF

J: TRBJ2-5
V: TRBV7-9
CDR3: CASSHNLEGTQYF

J: TRBJ2-1
V: TRBV28
CDR3: CANNDSGSPRSSYNEQFF

J: TRBJ1-4
V: TRBV19
CDR3: CASSRTGANEKLFF

J: TRBJ2-3
V: TRBV11-3
CDR3: CASSRKASDTQYF

J: TRBJ2-7
V: TRBV9
CDR3: CASSSHPGGAGYEQYF

J: TRBJ2-7
V: TRBV9
CDR3: CASSVGGSVAYEQYF

J: TRBJ2-2
V: TRBV5-8
CDR3: CASSPGTSNTGELFF

J: TRBJ2-7
V: TRBV6-5
CDR3: CASRGGQGLSEQYF

J: TRBJ2-1
V: TRBV9
CDR3: CASSVAGDPTGADEQFF

J: TRBJ2-7
V: TRBV2
CDR3: CASKTSGSYEQYF

J: TRBJ2-1
V: TRBV6-4
CDR3: CASSKAGSSYNEQFF

J: TRBJ2-7
V: TRBV9
CDR3: CASSPHLGGSYEQYF

J: TRBJ2-2
V: TRBV7-3
CDR3: CASSPRRETGELFF